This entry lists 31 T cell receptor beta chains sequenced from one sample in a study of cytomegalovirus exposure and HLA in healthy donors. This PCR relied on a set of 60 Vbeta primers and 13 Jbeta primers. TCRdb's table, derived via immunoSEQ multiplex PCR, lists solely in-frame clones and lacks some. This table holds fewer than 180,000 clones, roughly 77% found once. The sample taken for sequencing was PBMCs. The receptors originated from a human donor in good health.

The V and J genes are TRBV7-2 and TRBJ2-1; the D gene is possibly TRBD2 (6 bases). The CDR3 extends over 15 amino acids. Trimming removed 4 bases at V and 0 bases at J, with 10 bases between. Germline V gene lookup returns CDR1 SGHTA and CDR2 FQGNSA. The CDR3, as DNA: TGTGCCAGCAGCTCTAGCGTGATCTCCTACAATGAGCAGTTCTTC. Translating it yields CASSSSVISYNEQFF.

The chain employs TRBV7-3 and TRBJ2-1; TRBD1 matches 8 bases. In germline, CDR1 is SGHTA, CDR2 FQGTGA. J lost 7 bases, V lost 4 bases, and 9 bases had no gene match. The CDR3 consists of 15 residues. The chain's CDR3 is CASSSTGTGSNEQFF. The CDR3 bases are TGTGCCAGCAGCTCAACCGGGACAGGTTCGAATGAGCAGTTCTTC.

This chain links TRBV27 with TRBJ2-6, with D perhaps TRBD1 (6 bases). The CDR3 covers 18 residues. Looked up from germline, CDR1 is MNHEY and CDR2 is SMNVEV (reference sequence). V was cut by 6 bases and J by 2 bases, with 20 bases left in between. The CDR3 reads CASSTNFGGWTGANVLTF. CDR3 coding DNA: TGTGCCAGCAGCACTAACTTTGGGGGCTGGACTGGGGCCAACGTCCTGACTTTC.

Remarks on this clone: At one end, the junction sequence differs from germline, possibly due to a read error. The CDR3 coding sequence is TGTGCCAGCAGTGTCGGGGGAAGGAACCCTGAAGCTTTCTTT. Amino acid sequence: CASSVGGRNPEAFF. The rearrangement uses TRBV25-1 and TRBJ1-1, with D possibly TRBD1 on 5 matching bases. The CDR3 loop spans 14 amino acids. Germline CDR1 reads MGHDK; CDR2 reads SYGVNS.

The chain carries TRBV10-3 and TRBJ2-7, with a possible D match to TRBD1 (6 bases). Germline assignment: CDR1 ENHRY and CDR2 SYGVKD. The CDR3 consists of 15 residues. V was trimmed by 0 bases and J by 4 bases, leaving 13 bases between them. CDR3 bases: TGTGCCATCAGTGAGTCCACACAGGGCGAATACGAGCAGTACTTC. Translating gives CAISESTQGEYEQYF.

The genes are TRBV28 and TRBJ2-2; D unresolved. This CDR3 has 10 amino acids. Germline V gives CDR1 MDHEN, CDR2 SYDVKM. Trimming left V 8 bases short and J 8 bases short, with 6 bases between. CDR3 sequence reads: CASGAGELFF. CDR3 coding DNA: TGTGCCAGCGGAGCTGGGGAGCTGTTTTTT.

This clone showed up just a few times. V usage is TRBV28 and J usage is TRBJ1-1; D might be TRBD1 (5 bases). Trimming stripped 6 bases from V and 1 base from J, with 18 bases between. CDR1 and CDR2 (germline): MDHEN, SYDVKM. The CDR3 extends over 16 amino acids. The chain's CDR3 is CASRIYDRLRNTEAFF. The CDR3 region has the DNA TGTGCCAGCAGGATATACGACAGACTCCGGAACACTGAAGCTTTCTTT.

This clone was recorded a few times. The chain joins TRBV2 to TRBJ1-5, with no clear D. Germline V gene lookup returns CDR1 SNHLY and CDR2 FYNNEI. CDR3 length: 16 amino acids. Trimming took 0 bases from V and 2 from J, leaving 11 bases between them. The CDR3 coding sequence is TGTGCCAGCAGTGAAGCCCTAAAAAGAGGCAATCAGCCCCAGCATTTT. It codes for CASSEALKRGNQPQHF.

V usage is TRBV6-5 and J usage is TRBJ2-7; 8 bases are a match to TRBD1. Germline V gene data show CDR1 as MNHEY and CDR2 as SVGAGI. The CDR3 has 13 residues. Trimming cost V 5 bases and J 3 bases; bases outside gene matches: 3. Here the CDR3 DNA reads TGTGCCAGCAGTCCGACAGGGGACTACGAGCAGTACTTC. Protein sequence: CASSPTGDYEQYF.

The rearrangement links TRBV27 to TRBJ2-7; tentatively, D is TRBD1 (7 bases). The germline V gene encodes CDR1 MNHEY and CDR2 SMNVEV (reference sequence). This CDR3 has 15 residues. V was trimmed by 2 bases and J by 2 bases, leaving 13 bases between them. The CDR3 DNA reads TGTGCCAGCAGTTTACTCGCAGGGGGGACCTACGAGCAGTACTTC. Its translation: CASSLLAGGTYEQYF.

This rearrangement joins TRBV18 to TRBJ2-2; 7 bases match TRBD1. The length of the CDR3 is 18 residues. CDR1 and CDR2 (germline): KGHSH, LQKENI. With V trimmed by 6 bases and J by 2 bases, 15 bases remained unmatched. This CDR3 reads CASSALTGARPNTGELFF. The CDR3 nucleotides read TGTGCCAGCTCGGCCCTAACAGGGGCCCGACCAAACACCGGGGAGCTGTTTTTT.

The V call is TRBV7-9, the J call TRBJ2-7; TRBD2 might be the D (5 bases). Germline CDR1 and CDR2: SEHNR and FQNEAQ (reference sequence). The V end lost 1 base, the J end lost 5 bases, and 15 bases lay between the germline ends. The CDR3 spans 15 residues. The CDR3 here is CASSLVLGDTNEQYF. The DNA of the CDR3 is TGTGCCAGCAGCTTAGTTTTGGGAGACACCAACGAGCAGTACTTC.

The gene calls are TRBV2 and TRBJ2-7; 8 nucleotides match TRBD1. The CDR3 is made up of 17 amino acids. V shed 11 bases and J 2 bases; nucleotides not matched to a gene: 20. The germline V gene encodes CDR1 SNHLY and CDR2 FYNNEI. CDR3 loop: CAALMFNRTGTTYEQYF. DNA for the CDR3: TGTGCCGCACTGATGTTTAATCGGACAGGGACAACCTACGAGCAGTACTTC.

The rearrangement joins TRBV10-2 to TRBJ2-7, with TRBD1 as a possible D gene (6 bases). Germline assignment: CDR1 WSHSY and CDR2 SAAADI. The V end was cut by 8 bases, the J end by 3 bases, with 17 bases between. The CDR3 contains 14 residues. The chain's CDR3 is CASSGQLNSYEQYF. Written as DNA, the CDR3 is TGCGCCAGCTCTGGACAGCTAAACAGCTACGAGCAGTACTTC.

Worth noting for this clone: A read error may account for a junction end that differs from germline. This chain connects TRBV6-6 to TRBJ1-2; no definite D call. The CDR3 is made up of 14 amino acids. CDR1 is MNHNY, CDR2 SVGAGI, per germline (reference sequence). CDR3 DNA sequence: TGTGCCAGCAGCTACTCCGACATCAACTATGGCTACACCTTC. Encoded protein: CASSYSDINYGYTF.

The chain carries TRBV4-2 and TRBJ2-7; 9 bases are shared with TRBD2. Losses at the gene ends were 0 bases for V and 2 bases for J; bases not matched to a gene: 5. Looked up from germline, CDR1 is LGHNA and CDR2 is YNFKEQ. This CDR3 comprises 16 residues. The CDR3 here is CASSQDDSGGTYEQYF. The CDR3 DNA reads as TGTGCCAGCAGCCAAGATGATAGCGGGGGAACCTACGAGCAGTACTTC.

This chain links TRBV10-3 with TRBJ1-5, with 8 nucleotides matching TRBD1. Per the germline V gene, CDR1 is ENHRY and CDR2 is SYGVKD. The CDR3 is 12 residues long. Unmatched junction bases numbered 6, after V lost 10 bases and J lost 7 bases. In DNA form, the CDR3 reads TGTGCCAGCGGACAGGGTGTACAGCCCCAGCATTTT. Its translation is CASGQGVQPQHF.

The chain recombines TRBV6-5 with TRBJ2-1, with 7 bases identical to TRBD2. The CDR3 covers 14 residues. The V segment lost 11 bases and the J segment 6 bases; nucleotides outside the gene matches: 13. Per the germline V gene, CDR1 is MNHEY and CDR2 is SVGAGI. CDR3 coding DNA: TGTGCCGCATCCTCGGGCGGGAGCGGCAATGAGCAGTTCTTC. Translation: CAASSGGSGNEQFF.

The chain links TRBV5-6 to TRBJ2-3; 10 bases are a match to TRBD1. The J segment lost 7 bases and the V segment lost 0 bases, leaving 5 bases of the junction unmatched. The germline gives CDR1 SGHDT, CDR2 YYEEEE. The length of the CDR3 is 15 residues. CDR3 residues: CASSLAPGQGNTQYF. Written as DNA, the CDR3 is TGTGCCAGCAGCTTGGCCCCGGGACAGGGGAATACGCAGTATTTT.

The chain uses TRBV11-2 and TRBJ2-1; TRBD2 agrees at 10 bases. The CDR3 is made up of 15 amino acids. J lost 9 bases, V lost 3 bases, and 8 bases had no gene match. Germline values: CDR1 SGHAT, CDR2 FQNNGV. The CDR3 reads CASSLSAGGPSEQFF. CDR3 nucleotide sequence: TGTGCCAGCAGCTTGTCAGCGGGAGGGCCTAGTGAGCAGTTCTTC.

The CDR3 protein is CASSEKAAAATDTQYF. CDR3 nucleotide sequence: TGTGCCAGCAGTGAGAAGGCAGCGGCGGCTACAGATACGCAGTATTTT. This rearrangement joins TRBV2 to TRBJ2-3, with a weak D call TRBD2 (5 bases). The germline V and J ends were trimmed by 3 bases and 3 bases, with 16 bases remaining between them. CDR3 size: 16 residues. Germline assignment: CDR1 SNHLY and CDR2 FYNNEI.

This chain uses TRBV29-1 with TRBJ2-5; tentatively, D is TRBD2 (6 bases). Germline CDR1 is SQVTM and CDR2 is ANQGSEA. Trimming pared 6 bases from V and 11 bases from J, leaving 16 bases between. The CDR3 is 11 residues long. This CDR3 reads CSVTKTGEQYF. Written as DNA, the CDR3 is TGCAGCGTCACAAAGACGGGGGAGCAGTACTTC. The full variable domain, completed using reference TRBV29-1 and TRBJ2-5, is SAVISQKPSRDICQRGTSLTIQCQVDSQVTMMFWYRQQPGQSLTLIATANQGSEATYESGFVIDKFPISRPNLTFSTLTVSNMSPEDSSIYLCSVTKTGEQYFGPGTRLLVL.

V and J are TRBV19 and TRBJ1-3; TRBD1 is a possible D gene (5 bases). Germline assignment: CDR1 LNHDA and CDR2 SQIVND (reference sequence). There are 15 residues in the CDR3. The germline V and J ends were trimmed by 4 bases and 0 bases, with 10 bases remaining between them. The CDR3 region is CASSTSDNSGNTIYF. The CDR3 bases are TGTGCCAGTAGTACCTCGGACAACTCTGGAAACACCATATATTTT.

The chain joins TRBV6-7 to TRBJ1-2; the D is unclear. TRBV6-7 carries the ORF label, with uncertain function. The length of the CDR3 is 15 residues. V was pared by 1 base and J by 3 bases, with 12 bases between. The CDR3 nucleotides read TGTGCCAGCAGTTACTGTCCCATGGCCCACTATGGCTACACCTTC. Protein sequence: CASSYCPMAHYGYTF.

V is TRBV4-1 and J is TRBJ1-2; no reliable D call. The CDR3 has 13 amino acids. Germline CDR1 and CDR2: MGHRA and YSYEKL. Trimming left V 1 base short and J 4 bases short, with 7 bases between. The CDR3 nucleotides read TGCGCCAGCAGCCAAGTAGAGGGCTATGGCTACACCTTC. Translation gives CASSQVEGYGYTF.

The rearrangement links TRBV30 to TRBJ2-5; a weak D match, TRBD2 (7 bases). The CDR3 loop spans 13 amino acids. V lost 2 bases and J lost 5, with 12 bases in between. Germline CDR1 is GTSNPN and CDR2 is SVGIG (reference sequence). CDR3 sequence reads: CAWSSGGVETQYF. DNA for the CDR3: TGTGCCTGGAGTTCGGGGGGCGTGGAGACCCAGTACTTC.

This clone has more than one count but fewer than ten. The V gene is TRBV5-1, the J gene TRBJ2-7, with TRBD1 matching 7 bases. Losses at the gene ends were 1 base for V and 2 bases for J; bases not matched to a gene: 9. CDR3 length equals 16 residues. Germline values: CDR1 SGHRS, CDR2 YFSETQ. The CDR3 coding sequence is TGCGCCAGCAGCTTGACCGTGGGGCAGGGGGCCTACGAGCAGTACTTC. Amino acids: CASSLTVGQGAYEQYF.

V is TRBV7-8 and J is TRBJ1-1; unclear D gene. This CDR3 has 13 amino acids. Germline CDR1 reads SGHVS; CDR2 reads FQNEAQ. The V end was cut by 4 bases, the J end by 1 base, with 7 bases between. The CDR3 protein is CASSSTWNTEAFF. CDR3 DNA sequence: TGTGCCAGCAGCTCAACATGGAACACTGAAGCTTTCTTT.

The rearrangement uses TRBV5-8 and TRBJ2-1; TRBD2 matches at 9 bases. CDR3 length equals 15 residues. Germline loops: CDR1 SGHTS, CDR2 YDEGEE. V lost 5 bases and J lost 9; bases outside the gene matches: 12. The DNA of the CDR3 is TGTGCCAGCAGTTCCGGGGTAGCGGGAGTTGTTGAGCAGTTCTTC. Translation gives CASSSGVAGVVEQFF.

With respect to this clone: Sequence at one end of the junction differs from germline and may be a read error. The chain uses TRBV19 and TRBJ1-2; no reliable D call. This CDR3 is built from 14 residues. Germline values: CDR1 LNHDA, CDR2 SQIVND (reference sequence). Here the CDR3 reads CASSFPDPNYGYPF. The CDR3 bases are TGTGCCAGTAGTTTCCCAGACCCTAACTATGGCTACCCCTTC.

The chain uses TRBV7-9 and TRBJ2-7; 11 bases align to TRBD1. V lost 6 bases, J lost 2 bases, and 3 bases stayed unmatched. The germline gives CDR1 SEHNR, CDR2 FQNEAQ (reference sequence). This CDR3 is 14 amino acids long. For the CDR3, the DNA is TGTGCCAGCAGGCGGGACAGGGGGACCTACGAGCAGTACTTC. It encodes CASRRDRGTYEQYF.